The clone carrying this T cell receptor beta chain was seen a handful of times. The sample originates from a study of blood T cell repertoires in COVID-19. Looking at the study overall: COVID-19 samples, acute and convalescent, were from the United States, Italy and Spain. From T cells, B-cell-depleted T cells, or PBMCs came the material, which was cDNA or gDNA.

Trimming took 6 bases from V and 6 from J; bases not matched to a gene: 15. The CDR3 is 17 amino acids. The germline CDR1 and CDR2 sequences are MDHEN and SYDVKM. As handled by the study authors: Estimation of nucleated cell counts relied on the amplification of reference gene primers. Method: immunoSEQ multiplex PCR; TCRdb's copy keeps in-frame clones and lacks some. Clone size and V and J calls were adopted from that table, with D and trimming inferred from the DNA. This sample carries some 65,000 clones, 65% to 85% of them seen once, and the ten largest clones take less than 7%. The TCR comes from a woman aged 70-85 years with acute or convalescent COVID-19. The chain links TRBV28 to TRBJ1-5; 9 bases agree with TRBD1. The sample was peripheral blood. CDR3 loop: CASSPTGTGKGSQPQHF. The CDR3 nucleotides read TGTGCCAGCAGCCCTACCGGGACAGGGAAGGGTAGTCAGCCCCAGCATTTT.